Listed below are T cell receptor beta chains from one sample, sequenced in a study of radiotherapy plus CTLA-4 blockade in lung cancer. Assay used: immunoSEQ multiplex PCR; TCRdb lists only in-frame clones, some missing. The table lists approximately 95,000 clones, around 86% of them singletons. The material was peripheral blood, obtained from a patient treated with radiotherapy plus ipilimumab. The receptor set was obtained from a human donor with non-small cell lung cancer who had a partial response to radiotherapy plus ipilimumab. Each CDR3 is given with its conserved first and last residue. The D gene is left open where the match is weak. Part of the rows lack a size; the others show once, few, many or a class for expanded clones.

D: NA; V: TRBV6-1; J: TRBJ1-1; size: once; CDR3: CASSGYRAFGAFF; DNA: TGTGCCAGCAGTGGCTACAGGGCTTTTGGAGCTTTCTTT
D: TRBD2; V: TRBV19; J: TRBJ2-3; size: NA; CDR3: CASSPWASGGTDTQYF; DNA: TGTGCCAGTAGTCCCTGGGCTAGCGGGGGCACAGATACGCAGTATTTT
D: NA; V: TRBV29-1; J: TRBJ2-1; size: NA; CDR3: CSQHRGTNNEQFF; DNA: TGCAGCCAACATCGGGGGACCAACAATGAGCAGTTCTTC
D: TRBD1; V: TRBV10-1; J: TRBJ1-1; size: NA; CDR3: CASSDRDSWPFF; DNA: TGCGCCAGCAGCGACCGGGACAGCTGGCCTTTCTTT
D: NA; V: TRBV29-1; J: TRBJ2-5; size: few; CDR3: CSATKTTGETQYF; DNA: TGCAGCGCTACAAAAACGACGGGGGAGACCCAGTACTTC
D: TRBD1; V: TRBV27; J: TRBJ1-2; size: few; CDR3: CASSLSFWDSAYGYTF; DNA: TGTGCCAGCAGTTTATCCTTTTGGGACAGCGCCTATGGCTACACCTTC
D: NA; V: TRBV27; J: TRBJ1-2; size: NA; CDR3: CASSSPGDYGYTF; DNA: TGTGCCAGCAGCTCCCCGGGGGACTATGGCTACACCTTC
D: TRBD2; V: TRBV30; J: TRBJ2-7; size: few; CDR3: CAWRIYRSGGPYEQYF; DNA: TGTGCCTGGAGGATCTATCGCAGCGGGGGCCCCTACGAGCAGTACTTC
D: TRBD1; V: TRBV6-5; J: TRBJ2-4; size: NA; CDR3: CASSYLVPTGVYIQYF; DNA: TGTGCCAGCAGTTACCTAGTCCCGACAGGGGTATACATTCAGTACTTC
D: TRBD1; V: TRBV10-2; J: TRBJ1-4; size: NA; CDR3: CASSDASGQREKLFF; DNA: TGCGCCAGCAGTGACGCCTCGGGACAGCGGGAAAAACTGTTTTTT
D: NA; V: TRBV4-2; J: TRBJ2-7; size: NA; CDR3: CASSQEPGSYEQYF; DNA: TGTGCCAGCAGCCAAGAACCCGGCTCCTACGAGCAGTACTTC
D: TRBD1; V: TRBV12-5; J: TRBJ1-1; size: NA; CDR3: CASGLSWTGTNTEAFF; DNA: TGTGCTAGTGGTTTGTCCTGGACAGGGACGAACACTGAAGCTTTCTTT
D: TRBD2; V: TRBV7-8; J: TRBJ2-5; size: NA; CDR3: CASSFTGLGIETQYF; DNA: TGTGCCAGCAGCTTCACGGGACTAGGGATCGAGACCCAGTACTTC
D: TRBD2; V: TRBV5-1; J: TRBJ2-3; size: once; CDR3: CASSLVPSGTRTDTQYF; DNA: TGCGCCAGCAGCTTGGTCCCTAGCGGTACACGCACAGATACGCAGTATTTT
D: NA; V: TRBV18; J: TRBJ2-7; size: NA; CDR3: CASSISSEGEQYF; DNA: TGTGCCAGCTCAATTAGCAGTGAGGGCGAGCAGTACTTC
D: TRBD2; V: TRBV9; J: TRBJ2-3; size: NA; CDR3: CASSPRTSGSGTDTQYF; DNA: TGTGCCAGCAGCCCCCGGACTAGCGGGAGTGGCACAGATACGCAGTATTTT
D: NA; V: TRBV6-1; J: TRBJ2-7; size: NA; CDR3: CASSPGLAVNGQYF; DNA: TGTGCCAGCAGTCCGGGACTCGCGGTAAACGGGCAGTACTTC
D: TRBD1; V: TRBV4-1; J: TRBJ1-2; size: NA; CDR3: CASSQKGAGGGGYTF; DNA: TGCGCCAGCAGCCAAAAGGGGGCCGGGGGTGGTGGCTACACCTTC
D: NA; V: TRBV25-1; J: TRBJ1-1; size: NA; CDR3: CASRGGEATEAFF; DNA: TGTGCCTCAAGAGGGGGGGAGGCCACTGAAGCTTTCTTT
D: TRBD2; V: TRBV28; J: TRBJ2-6; size: NA; CDR3: CASRRGANSGANVLTF; DNA: TGTGCCAGCAGGCGGGGGGCGAACTCTGGGGCCAACGTCCTGACTTTC
D: TRBD2; V: TRBV5-1; J: TRBJ2-7; size: NA; CDR3: CASSLEASGSYEQYF; DNA: TGCGCCAGCAGCTTGGAGGCTAGCGGGTCCTACGAGCAGTACTTC
D: NA; V: TRBV5-1; J: TRBJ2-7; size: NA; CDR3: CASSPGPEGEQYF; DNA: TGCGCCAGCAGCCCGGGGCCGGAGGGGGAGCAGTACTTC
D: NA; V: TRBV28; J: TRBJ2-5; size: NA; CDR3: CASRRSGGPQETQYF; DNA: TGTGCCAGCAGGCGGTCCGGAGGTCCACAAGAGACCCAGTACTTC
D: NA; V: TRBV27; J: TRBJ2-3; size: NA; CDR3: CASSSTDTQYF; DNA: TGTGCCAGCAGTTCGACAGATACGCAGTATTTT
D: TRBD2; V: TRBV2; J: TRBJ2-5; size: once; CDR3: CASGTSGGSGETQYF; DNA: TGTGCCAGCGGGACTAGCGGGGGATCTGGAGAGACCCAGTACTTC
D: TRBD1; V: TRBV27; J: TRBJ2-3; size: few; CDR3: CASSSTGTGVRTDTQYF; DNA: TGTGCCAGCAGTAGCACCGGGACAGGAGTTCGCACAGATACGCAGTATTTT
D: NA; V: TRBV6-5; J: TRBJ1-1; size: NA; CDR3: CASSTDRNTEAFF; DNA: TGTGCCAGCAGTACCGACAGGAACACTGAAGCTTTCTTT
D: NA; V: TRBV10-3; J: TRBJ2-6; size: NA; CDR3: CAISPPGAGANVLTF; DNA: TGTGCCATCAGTCCCCCCGGGGCTGGGGCCAACGTCCTGACTTTC
D: TRBD2; V: TRBV11-2; J: TRBJ2-1; size: few; CDR3: CASSSPAGLSSYNEQFF; DNA: TGTGCCAGCAGCTCCCCAGCGGGACTTAGCTCCTACAATGAGCAGTTCTTC
D: TRBD2; V: TRBV7-2; J: TRBJ2-3; size: NA; CDR3: CASSLLSGRTTDTQYF; DNA: TGTGCCAGCAGCTTACTAAGCGGGAGGACCACAGATACGCAGTATTTT
D: TRBD2; V: TRBV5-1; J: TRBJ2-5; size: NA; CDR3: CASSPGLAGRETQYF; DNA: TGCGCCAGCAGCCCTGGACTAGCGGGAAGGGAGACCCAGTACTTC
D: NA; V: TRBV28; J: TRBJ1-5; size: NA; CDR3: CASSLNIEGNQPQHF; DNA: TGTGCCAGCAGTTTAAATATAGAGGGCAATCAGCCCCAGCATTTT
D: NA; V: TRBV20-1; J: TRBJ2-5; size: NA; CDR3: CSAISGTQYF; DNA: TGCAGTGCTATTAGCGGGACCCAGTACTTC
D: NA; V: TRBV13; J: TRBJ1-1; size: once; CDR3: CASSDYTENTEAFF; DNA: TGTGCCAGCAGCGACTATACAGAGAACACTGAAGCTTTCTTT
D: NA; V: TRBV14; J: TRBJ1-2; size: NA; CDR3: CASSQVNAAGGYTF; DNA: TGTGCCAGCAGCCAAGTCAACGCGGCGGGTGGCTACACCTTC
D: NA; V: TRBV6-5; J: TRBJ1-5; size: NA; CDR3: CASSSHGNQPQHF; DNA: TGTGCCAGCAGTTCACACGGCAATCAGCCCCAGCATTTT
D: NA; V: TRBV30; J: TRBJ2-1; size: once; CDR3: CAWSVSSGEQFF; DNA: TGTGCCTGGAGTGTTTCGTCAGGTGAGCAGTTCTTC